These 7 T cell receptor beta chains share one sample of origin, sequenced in a study of T cells after yellow fever vaccination. MiXCR, run by TCRdb on the 5' RACE reads, gives a single entry per CDR3 protein. Of roughly 500,000 distinct CDR3 sequences in the sample, over 15% are singletons; the top ten hold 14%. This specimen was PBMCs, taken 15 days after the yellow fever booster vaccination. Source of these receptors: a man younger than 45 who received the YFV17D yellow fever vaccine.

The table lists this clonotype with a few counts. The CDR3 DNA follows: TGTGCCAGCAGTGATTTGCGGGAAGGGGAGCAGTTCTTC. Its protein product is CASSDLREGEQFF. This sequence joins TRBV2 and TRBJ2-1; D is perhaps TRBD2 (6 bases). This CDR3 contains 13 residues. Germline-derived CDR1 and CDR2 are SNHLY and FYNNEI. V shed 3 bases and J shed 10 bases, with 13 bases lying between them.

In its sample, this clonotype was seen a few times. The chain has TRBV7-2 and TRBJ2-7, with D possibly being TRBD1 (6 bases). This CDR3 spans 14 amino acids. Per germline, CDR1 SGHTA and CDR2 FQGNSA. Trimming removed 5 bases at V and 4 bases at J, with 15 bases between. As DNA, the CDR3 is TGTGCCAGCAGCCTTGGGGACATCGTGTACGAGCAGTACTTC. Translated: CASSLGDIVYEQYF.

A few counts support this clonotype. This chain joins TRBV29-1 and TRBJ2-5; tentative D call: TRBD2 (5 bases). The V end was cut by 4 bases, the J end by 3 bases, with 12 bases between. The germline V gene has CDR1 SQVTM and CDR2 ANQGSEA. The CDR3 runs to 13 residues. Here the CDR3 DNA reads TGCAGCGTTGCCGGGGAATGGGAAGAGACCCAGTACTTC. Residues: CSVAGEWEETQYF.

The chain is built from TRBV12-5 and TRBJ2-1, with D hard to call. CDR1 and CDR2 from the germline V gene are LGHNT and FRNRAP. The CDR3 covers 12 residues. V was shortened by 7 bases and J by 9 bases, with 13 bases between the two germline ends. The CDR3 DNA follows: TGTGCTAGTGAGGGCGCCCCCGGTGAGCAGTTCTTC. It translates to CASEGAPGEQFF.

This clonotype was detected ten times or more. V usage is TRBV7-6 and J usage is TRBJ1-3; a weak D match, TRBD1 (5 bases). Trimming took off 1 base at V and 0 bases at J, with 10 bases between the two ends. The CDR3 covers 16 residues. Germline loops: CDR1 SGHVS, CDR2 FNYEAQ. The CDR3 loop reads CASSLEQAHSGNTIYF. CDR3 sequence (DNA): TGTGCCAGCAGCTTAGAACAGGCGCACTCTGGAAACACCATATATTTT.

This clonotype appeared a few times. The rearrangement links TRBV6-5 to TRBJ2-3, with D uncertain. The CDR3 consists of 14 residues. V was shortened by 4 bases and J by 5 bases, with 13 bases between the two germline ends. Germline values: CDR1 MNHEY, CDR2 SVGAGI. CDR3 sequence: CASSSSRVGDTQYF. Written as DNA, the CDR3 is TGTGCCAGCAGTTCCTCCCGGGTCGGAGATACGCAGTATTTT.

The chain has TRBV11-2 and TRBJ2-3; the D is unclear. CDR3 length equals 19 residues. The germline V gene encodes CDR1 SGHAT and CDR2 FQNNGV. The ends were cut back, 2 bases at V and 7 bases at J, with 28 bases in the middle. CDR3 nucleotides: TGTGCCAGCAGCTTAAAAGGCCCGTTTGGCGGTGTAGGATCGTATACGCAGTATTTT. Its protein product is CASSLKGPFGGVGSYTQYF.